The 21 T cell receptor beta chains reported below all come from one sample, sequenced in a study of blood T cell repertoires in COVID-19. Profiled with immunoSEQ multiplex PCR; TCRdb holds only in-frame clones, not every one. The repertoire holds approximately 360,000 clones, with nearly 90% as singletons. Sequencing input: peripheral blood. All receptors derive from a man aged 18 to 30 with active or convalescent COVID-19.

V and J are TRBV6-6 and TRBJ2-1; 7 positions agree with TRBD1. This CDR3 spans 18 amino acids. With 5 bases clipped from V and 1 base from J, the junction kept 14 bases outside the gene matches. CDR1 is MNHNY and CDR2 is SVGAGI in the germline V gene (reference sequence). DNA for the CDR3: TGTGCCAGCAGTCAGGGACAGCACCAGATCAGGTCCTACAATGAGCAGTTCTTC. It specifies CASSQGQHQIRSYNEQFF.

There are many counts of this clone. The rearrangement links TRBV18 to TRBJ2-1, with TRBD2 matching 14 bases. This CDR3 spans 16 amino acids. The V segment lost 3 bases and the J segment 8 bases; nucleotides outside the gene matches: 6. Germline-derived CDR1 and CDR2 are KGHSH and LQKENI. The CDR3 sequence: CASSPLEGLAGDEQFF. The CDR3 DNA reads as TGTGCCAGCTCACCCCTTGAGGGACTAGCGGGAGATGAGCAGTTCTTC.

This clone appeared once. The chain links TRBV7-3 to TRBJ1-3; possibly TRBD1 for D (6 bases). From germline, CDR1 is SGHTA and CDR2 FQGTGA. There are 15 residues in the CDR3. Trimming pared 2 bases from V and 2 bases from J, leaving 10 bases between. The CDR3, as DNA: TGTGCCAGCAGCTTACAACAGGGTACTGGAAACACCATATATTTT. This codes for CASSLQQGTGNTIYF.

The V and J genes are TRBV6-6 and TRBJ2-3, with 9 bases matching TRBD1. The V and J ends lost 6 bases and 4 bases, in that order; junction bases with no gene match: 8. Germline loops: CDR1 MNHNY, CDR2 SVGAGI (reference sequence). The CDR3 runs to 15 residues. CDR3 DNA: TGTGCCAGCAGAAAAGGGACAGGGTACGCAGATACGCAGTATTTT. Its translation is CASRKGTGYADTQYF.

This clone showed up just once. CDR3 residues: CASSAGTGSSGPQHF. DNA of the CDR3: TGTGCCAGCAGTGCCGGGACAGGGTCCTCTGGGCCCCAGCATTTT. This rearrangement joins TRBV28 to TRBJ1-5; 9 positions agree with TRBD1. CDR3 length: 15 residues. Per germline, CDR1 MDHEN and CDR2 SYDVKM. The junction had 11 bases not matched to a gene; V was cut back by 5 bases and J by 9 bases.

The gene calls are TRBV6-4 and TRBJ2-2; D perhaps matches TRBD2 (5 bases). With 2 bases removed from V and 3 bases from J, the gap between germline ends came to 10 bases. The length of the CDR3 is 15 residues. Looked up from germline, CDR1 is MRHNA and CDR2 is SNTAGT. CDR3 DNA: TGTGCCAGCAGTGACGGGGAGCAGGACACCGGGGAGCTGTTTTTT. Translation: CASSDGEQDTGELFF.

This clone was detected once. The CDR3 DNA reads TGTGCCAGCAGTCGAGGGGGCGCGAACTATGGCTACACCTTC. Translation: CASSRGGANYGYTF. This chain joins TRBV28 and TRBJ1-2; 7 bases are a match to TRBD1. V lost 5 bases, J lost 2 bases, and 5 bases stayed unmatched. Germline-derived CDR1 and CDR2 are MDHEN and SYDVKM. The CDR3 totals 14 residues.

The chain uses TRBV5-6 and TRBJ1-1; D gene unclear. This CDR3 region has 14 residues. V was shortened by 4 bases and J by 4 bases, with 14 bases between the two germline ends. Germline V gene lookup returns CDR1 SGHDT and CDR2 YYEEEE. CDR3 amino acids: CASSPGRVRTEAFF. The CDR3 DNA reads as TGTGCCAGCAGCCCTGGGAGGGTCCGCACTGAAGCTTTCTTT.

The chain is built from TRBV19 and TRBJ2-2; possibly TRBD2 for D (6 bases). Trimming removed 4 bases from V and 3 bases from J, with 12 bases in between. The CDR3 is made up of 15 amino acids. Germline-derived CDR1 and CDR2 are LNHDA and SQIVND (reference sequence). In DNA form, the CDR3 reads TGTGCCAGTAGTACCCCGGGGGTTTACACCGGGGAGCTGTTTTTT. Protein: CASSTPGVYTGELFF. The full variable domain, rest sourced from reference TRBV19 and TRBJ2-2, is DGGITQSPKYLFRKEGQNVTLSCEQNLNHDAMYWYRQDPGQGLRLIYYSQIVNDFQKGDIAEGYSVSREKKESFPLTVTSAQKNPTAFYLCASSTPGVYTGELFFGEGSRLTVL.

The J gene is TRBJ2-7, the V gene TRBV4-2; D call uncertain. The V and J ends lost 0 bases and 5 bases respectively, with 8 bases between them. Germline CDR1 and CDR2: LGHNA and YNFKEQ. The CDR3 covers 13 residues. The CDR3 DNA reads as TGTGCCAGCAGCCAAGATTTCGTCGACGAGCAGTACTTC. Residues: CASSQDFVDEQYF.

V is TRBV9 and J is TRBJ2-1, with D perhaps matching TRBD2 (6 bases). Per the germline V gene, CDR1 is SGDLS and CDR2 is YYNGEE. CDR3 length: 18 residues. The germline V and J ends were trimmed by 0 bases and 6 bases, with 22 bases remaining between them. As DNA, the CDR3 is TGTGCCAGCAGCGTAGGGAACCTGGCAGGGAGGATTTCCAATGAGCAGTTCTTC. This gives the protein CASSVGNLAGRISNEQFF.

This chain uses TRBV11-2 with TRBJ2-5; 9 bases are a match to TRBD1. Per the germline V gene, CDR1 is SGHAT and CDR2 is FQNNGV. V was pared by 5 bases and J by 1 base, with 5 bases of the junction left unmatched. This CDR3 has 15 residues. The CDR3 DNA reads as TGTGCCAGCAGCCCGACAGGGGGTTCCCAAGAGACCCAGTACTTC. Amino acids: CASSPTGGSQETQYF.

The V gene is TRBV6-1, the J gene TRBJ2-3, with 9 positions matching TRBD2. The V gene's germline CDR1 is MNHNS and CDR2 SASEGT. The J segment lost 4 bases and the V segment lost 3 bases, leaving 5 bases of the junction unmatched. The CDR3 sequence is 15 residues long. CDR3 bases: TGTGCCAGCAGTGAGGCGGGGGGGCCGCCAGATACGCAGTATTTT. It codes for CASSEAGGPPDTQYF.

The chain's CDR3 is CASSGDRGYSNQPQHF. In nucleotides, the CDR3 is TGTGCCAGCAGTGGAGACAGGGGCTATAGCAATCAGCCCCAGCATTTT. The genes are TRBV25-1 and TRBJ1-5, with TRBD1 identical over 8 bases. The CDR3 length is 16 residues. Per germline, CDR1 MGHDK and CDR2 SYGVNS. Unmatched junction bases numbered 5, after V lost 4 bases and J lost 0 bases. The full variable domain, completed using reference TRBV25-1 and TRBJ1-5, is EADIYQTPRYLVIGTGKKITLECSQTMGHDKMYWYQQDPGMELHLIHYSYGVNSTEKGDLSSESTVSRIRTEHFPLTLESARPSHTSQYLCASSGDRGYSNQPQHFGDGTRLSIL.

The chain has TRBV7-2 and TRBJ1-5, with D possibly TRBD1 on 6 matching bases. The V end lost 4 bases, the J end lost 8 bases, and 18 bases lay between the germline ends. The CDR3 runs 15 residues. The germline V gene has CDR1 SGHTA and CDR2 FQGNSA. The CDR3: CASSSRGFAGEPQHF. CDR3 in DNA: TGTGCCAGCAGCTCCAGGGGTTTCGCCGGGGAGCCCCAGCATTTT.

The J gene is TRBJ1-1, the V gene TRBV3-1 (or the pseudogene TRBV3-2); D uncertain. This CDR3 has 13 residues. Between the trimmed V and J ends, which lost 6 bases and 1 base, there was a span of 9 bases. CDR1 and CDR2 from the germline V gene are LGHDT and YNNKEL (reference sequence). This CDR3 reads CASSPNRNTEAFF. CDR3 sequence (DNA): TGTGCCAGCAGTCCCAACAGGAACACTGAAGCTTTCTTT.

The gene calls are TRBV7-8 and TRBJ2-5; perhaps TRBD2 as D (6 bases). The CDR3 has 12 amino acids. V shed 0 bases and J shed 7 bases, with 6 bases lying between them. CDR1 and CDR2 (germline): SGHVS, FQNEAQ. In nucleotides, the CDR3 is TGTGCCAGCAGCTTAGCCGGGGGGACCCAGTACTTC. Translated: CASSLAGGTQYF.

This chain joins TRBV7-9 and TRBJ2-2; 8 nucleotides align to TRBD1. The V and J ends lost 2 bases and 5 bases, in that order; junction bases with no gene match: 1. This CDR3 is 14 amino acids long. Germline V gene sequence: CDR1 SEHNR, CDR2 FQNEAQ (reference sequence). In nucleotides, the CDR3 is TGTGCCAGCAGCTTAAACAGGGGGACCGGGGAGCTGTTTTTT. Translated: CASSLNRGTGELFF.

The chain is built from TRBV28 and TRBJ1-5; no definite D call. Trimming took off 6 bases at V and 2 bases at J, with 8 bases between the two ends. There are 13 residues in the CDR3. Germline V gene data show CDR1 as MDHEN and CDR2 as SYDVKM. CDR3 amino acids: CASRGVGNQPQHF. As DNA, the CDR3 is TGTGCCAGCAGGGGAGTGGGCAATCAGCCCCAGCATTTT.

About this clone: Other DNA sequences from this sample encode an identical CDR3 as well. V is TRBV9 and J is TRBJ2-7, with 10 bases matching TRBD2. Losses at the gene ends were 0 bases for V and 4 bases for J; bases not matched to a gene: 4. CDR1 and CDR2 from the germline V gene are SGDLS and YYNGEE. The CDR3 spans 15 residues. In nucleotides, the CDR3 is TGTGCCAGCAGCGTAGGGTCTAGCGGGAGTTACGAGCAGTACTTC. Translating gives CASSVGSSGSYEQYF.

The gene calls are TRBV19 and TRBJ2-1, with a possible D match to TRBD1 (6 bases). Germline V gives CDR1 LNHDA, CDR2 SQIVND (reference sequence). The V end was cut by 7 bases, the J end by 15 bases, with 25 bases between. The CDR3 length is 14 residues. The CDR3 DNA reads TGTGCCAGTACCGAATATCTAGAGGGGGACCACAGGTTCTTC. Encoded protein: CASTEYLEGDHRFF. Full variable domain (missing parts from reference TRBV19 and TRBJ2-1): DGGITQSPKYLFRKEGQNVTLSCEQNLNHDAMYWYRQDPGQGLRLIYYSQIVNDFQKGDIAEGYSVSREKKESFPLTVTSAQKNPTAFYLCASTEYLEGDHRFFGPGTRLTVL.